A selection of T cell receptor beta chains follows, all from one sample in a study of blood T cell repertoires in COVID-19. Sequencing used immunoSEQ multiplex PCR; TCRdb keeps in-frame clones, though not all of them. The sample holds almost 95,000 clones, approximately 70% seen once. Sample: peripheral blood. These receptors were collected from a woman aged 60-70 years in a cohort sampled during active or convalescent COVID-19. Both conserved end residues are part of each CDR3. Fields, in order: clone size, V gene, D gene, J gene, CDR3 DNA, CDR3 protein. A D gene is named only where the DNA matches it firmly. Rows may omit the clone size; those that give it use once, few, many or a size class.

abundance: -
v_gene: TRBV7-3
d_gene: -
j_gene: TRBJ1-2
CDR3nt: TGTGCCAGCAGCTTAACTGGAGGCGGTGGCAACTATGGCTACACCTTC
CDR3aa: CASSLTGGGGNYGYTF

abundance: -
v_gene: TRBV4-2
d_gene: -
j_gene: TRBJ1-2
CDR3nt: TGTGCCAGCAGCCAAGATTGGTCGGGCTATGGCTACACCTTC
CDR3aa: CASSQDWSGYGYTF

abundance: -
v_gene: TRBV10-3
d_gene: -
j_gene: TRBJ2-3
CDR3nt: TGTGCCATCAAACCGACAGGAACTAGCACAGATACGCAGTATTTT
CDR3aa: CAIKPTGTSTDTQYF

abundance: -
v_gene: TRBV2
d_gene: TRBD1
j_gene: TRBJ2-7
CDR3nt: TGTGCCAGCAGTGCCTCAGGGGGCCGAGGGGAGCAGTACTTC
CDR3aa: CASSASGGRGEQYF

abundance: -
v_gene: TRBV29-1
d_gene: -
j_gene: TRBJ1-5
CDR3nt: TGCAGCGTTGTGGTCACAGGGTACAGCAATCAGCCCCAGCATTTT
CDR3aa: CSVVVTGYSNQPQHF

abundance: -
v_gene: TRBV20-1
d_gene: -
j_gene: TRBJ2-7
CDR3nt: TGCAGTGCCAGTCTCTCCTACGAGCAGTACTTC
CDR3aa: CSASLSYEQYF

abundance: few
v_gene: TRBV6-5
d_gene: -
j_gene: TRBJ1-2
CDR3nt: TGTGCCAGCAGTCCCGGTAACTATGGCTACACCTTC
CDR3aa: CASSPGNYGYTF

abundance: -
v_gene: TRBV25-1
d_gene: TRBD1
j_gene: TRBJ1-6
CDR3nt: TGTGCCAGCAGAGACGACAGGGGGTCGAATTCACCCCTCCACTTT
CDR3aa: CASRDDRGSNSPLHF

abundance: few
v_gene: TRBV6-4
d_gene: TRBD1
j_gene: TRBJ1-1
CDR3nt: TGTGCCAGCAGGGAAGGTTCAGGGGGGACTGAAGCTTTCTTT
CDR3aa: CASREGSGGTEAFF

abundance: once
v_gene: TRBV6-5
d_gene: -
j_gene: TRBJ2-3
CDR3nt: TGTGCCAGCAGTTACTCTAACGCGGGAGATACGCAGTATTTT
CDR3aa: CASSYSNAGDTQYF

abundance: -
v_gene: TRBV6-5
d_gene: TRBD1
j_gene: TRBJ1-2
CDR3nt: TGTGCCAGCAGTTATACAGGGGAAGGTGGCTACACCTTC
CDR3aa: CASSYTGEGGYTF

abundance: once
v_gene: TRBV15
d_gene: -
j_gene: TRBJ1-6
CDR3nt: TGTGCCACCAGCAGAGATATCTGGGGGCGAAAGATTAATTCACCCCTCCACTTT
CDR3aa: CATSRDIWGRKINSPLHF

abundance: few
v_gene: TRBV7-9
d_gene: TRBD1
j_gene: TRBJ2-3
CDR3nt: TGTGCCAGCAGCTCGGACAGGGGAGGTATGGCAGATACGCAGTATTTT
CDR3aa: CASSSDRGGMADTQYF

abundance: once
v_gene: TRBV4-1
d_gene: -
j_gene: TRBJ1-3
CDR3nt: TGCGCCAGCAGCCTTACAGGCGTCTCTGGAAACACCATATATTTT
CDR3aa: CASSLTGVSGNTIYF

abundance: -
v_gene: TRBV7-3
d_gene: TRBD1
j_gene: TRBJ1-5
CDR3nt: TGTGCCAGCAGCCTTGGGGACAGCAGCAATCAGCCCCAGCATTTT
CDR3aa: CASSLGDSSNQPQHF

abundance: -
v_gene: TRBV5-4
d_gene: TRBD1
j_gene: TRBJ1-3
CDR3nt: TGTGCCAGCAGCCCAGGACAGGGGGGGTCTGGAAACACCATATATTTT
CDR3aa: CASSPGQGGSGNTIYF

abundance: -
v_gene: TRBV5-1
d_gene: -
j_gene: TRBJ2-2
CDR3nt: TGCGCCAGCAGTTGGGGGGGGGCCAGCCCGAACACCGGGGAGCTGTTTTTT
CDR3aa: CASSWGGASPNTGELFF

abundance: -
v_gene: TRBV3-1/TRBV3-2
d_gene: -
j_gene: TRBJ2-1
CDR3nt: TGTGCCAGCAGCCAAGATGTTGGTACTTACTCCTACAATGAGCAGTTCTTC
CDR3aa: CASSQDVGTYSYNEQFF

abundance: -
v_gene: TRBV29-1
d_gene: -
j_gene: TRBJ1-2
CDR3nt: TGCAGCGTTGTAACAGGGAGGGACGGCTACACCTTC
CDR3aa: CSVVTGRDGYTF

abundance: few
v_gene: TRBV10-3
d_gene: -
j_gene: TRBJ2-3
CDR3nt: TGTGCCATCAATCCTGGGGCTAACACAGATACGCAGTATTTT
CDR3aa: CAINPGANTDTQYF

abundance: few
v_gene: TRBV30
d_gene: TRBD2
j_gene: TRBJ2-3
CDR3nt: TGTGCCTGGAGTCCCGGGACTAGCGGAGTCACAGATACGCAGTATTTT
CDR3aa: CAWSPGTSGVTDTQYF

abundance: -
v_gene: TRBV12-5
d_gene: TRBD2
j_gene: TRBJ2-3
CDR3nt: TGTGCTAGTGGTTTGGGACTAGCGGGGTCAGATACGCAGTATTTT
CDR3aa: CASGLGLAGSDTQYF

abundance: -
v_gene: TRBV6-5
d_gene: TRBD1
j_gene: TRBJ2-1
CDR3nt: TGTGCCAGCAGTCCCGGGACAGGGATTTACAATGAGCAGTTCTTC
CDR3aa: CASSPGTGIYNEQFF

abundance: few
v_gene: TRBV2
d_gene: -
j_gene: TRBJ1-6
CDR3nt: TGTGCCAGCAGGTCAGGGGTGGTCAATAATTCACCCCTCCACTTT
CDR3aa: CASRSGVVNNSPLHF

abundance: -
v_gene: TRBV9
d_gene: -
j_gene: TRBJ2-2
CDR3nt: TGTGCCAGCAGCCTTAAGACTGGGGAGCTGTTTTTT
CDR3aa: CASSLKTGELFF

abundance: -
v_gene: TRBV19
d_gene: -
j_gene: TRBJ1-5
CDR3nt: TGTGCCAGTGGTTCGGTAGGCACCCTAGGGGTGTATGGTCAGCCCCAGCATTTT
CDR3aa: CASGSVGTLGVYGQPQHF

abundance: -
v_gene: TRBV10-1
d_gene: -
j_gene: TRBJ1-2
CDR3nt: TGCGCCAGCAGGAGGACAGTCTATGGCTACACCTTC
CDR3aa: CASRRTVYGYTF

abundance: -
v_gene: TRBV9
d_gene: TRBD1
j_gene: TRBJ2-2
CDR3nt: TGTGCCAGCAGCGCCAGGGGGACAGGGGCGAACACCGGGGAGCTGTTTTTT
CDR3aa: CASSARGTGANTGELFF

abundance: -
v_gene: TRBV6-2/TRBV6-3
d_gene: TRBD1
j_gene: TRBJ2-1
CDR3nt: TGTGCCAGCAGTGGCCGGGACAGAAAGTTCTTC
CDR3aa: CASSGRDRKFF

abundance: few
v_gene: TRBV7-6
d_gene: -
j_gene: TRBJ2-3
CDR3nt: TGTGCCAGCAGCTTGGGGATGGCGGGATCTAGCACAGATACGCAGTATTTT
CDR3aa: CASSLGMAGSSTDTQYF

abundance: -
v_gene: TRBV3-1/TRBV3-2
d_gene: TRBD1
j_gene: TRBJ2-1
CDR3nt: TGTGCCAGCAGCCGGGACAGGAGCTCCTACAATGAGCAGTTCTTC
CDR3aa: CASSRDRSSYNEQFF

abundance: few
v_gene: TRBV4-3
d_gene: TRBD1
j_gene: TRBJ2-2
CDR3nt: TGCGCCAGCAGCCAAAACAGGGGGGCAGCGAACACCGGGGAGCTGTTTTTT
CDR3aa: CASSQNRGAANTGELFF

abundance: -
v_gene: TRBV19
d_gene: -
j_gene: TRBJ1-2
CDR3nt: TGTGCCAGTAGTATACGCCAGGGAAATGGCTACACCTTC
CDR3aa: CASSIRQGNGYTF

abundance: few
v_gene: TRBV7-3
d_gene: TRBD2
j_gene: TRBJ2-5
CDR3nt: TGTGCCAGCAGCTTTCTAGCGGGGGACCAAGAGACCCAGTACTTC
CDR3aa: CASSFLAGDQETQYF

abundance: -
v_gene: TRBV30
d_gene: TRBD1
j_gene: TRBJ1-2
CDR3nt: TGTGCCTGGAGTGGCGGACAGGGACCCACCTTC
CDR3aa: CAWSGGQGPTF

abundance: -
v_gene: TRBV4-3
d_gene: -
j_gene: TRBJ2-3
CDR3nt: TGCGCCAGCAGCTGGGGGGTCAAGACAGATACGCAGTATTTT
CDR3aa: CASSWGVKTDTQYF

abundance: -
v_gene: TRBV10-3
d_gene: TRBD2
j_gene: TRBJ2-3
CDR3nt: TGTGCCATCAGTGAGAAAATAAAACTACTAGCGGGGGCAGATACGCAGTATTTT
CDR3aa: CAISEKIKLLAGADTQYF

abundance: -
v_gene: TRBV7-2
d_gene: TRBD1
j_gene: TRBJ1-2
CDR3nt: TGTGCCAGCAGGAGACAGGGGTTGGCCTATGGCTACACCTTC
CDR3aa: CASRRQGLAYGYTF

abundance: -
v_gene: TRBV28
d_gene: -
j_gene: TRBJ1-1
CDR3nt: TGTGCCAGCCAAGACGGGGGTATCACTGAAGCTTTCTTT
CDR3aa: CASQDGGITEAFF

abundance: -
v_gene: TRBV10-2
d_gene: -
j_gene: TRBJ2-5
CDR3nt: TGCGCCAGCAGTGAGCTAGAGACCCAGTACTTC
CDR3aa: CASSELETQYF

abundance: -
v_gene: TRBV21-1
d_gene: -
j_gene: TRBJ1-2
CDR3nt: TGTGCCAGCACTCCAAAAATCAAGCCCCGGACAGGTAATGGCTACACCTTC
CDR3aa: CASTPKIKPRTGNGYTF

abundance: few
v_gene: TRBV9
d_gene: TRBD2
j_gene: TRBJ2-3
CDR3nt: TGTGCCAGCAGCGTAGGCGGGGTCGCAGAGGGAGGGTTAGATACGCAGTATTTT
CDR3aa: CASSVGGVAEGGLDTQYF

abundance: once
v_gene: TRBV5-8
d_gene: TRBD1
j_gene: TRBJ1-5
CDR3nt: TGTGCCAGCAGCTTGGATAGGGGGCTTCAGCCCCAGCATTTT
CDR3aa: CASSLDRGLQPQHF

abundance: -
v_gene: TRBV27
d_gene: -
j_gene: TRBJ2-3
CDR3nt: TGTGCCAGCAGTTTTAGGACAGCTAGAGGCGCAGATACGCAGTATTTT
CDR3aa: CASSFRTARGADTQYF

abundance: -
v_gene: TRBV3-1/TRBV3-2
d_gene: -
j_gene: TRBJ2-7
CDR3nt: TGTGCCAGCAGCCAAGGGTTGCCGGGTCAATACGAGCAGTACTTC
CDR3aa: CASSQGLPGQYEQYF

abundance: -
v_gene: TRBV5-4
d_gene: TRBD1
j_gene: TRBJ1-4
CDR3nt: TGTGCCAGCAGCATTTACAGGGGGCGGGATGAAAAACTGTTTTTT
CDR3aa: CASSIYRGRDEKLFF

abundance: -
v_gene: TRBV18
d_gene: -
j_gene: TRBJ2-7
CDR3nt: TGTGCCAGCTCATCCGGGGTTTACGAGCAGTACTTC
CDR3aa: CASSSGVYEQYF

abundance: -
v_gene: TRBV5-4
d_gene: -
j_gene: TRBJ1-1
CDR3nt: TGTGCCAGCAGCTCACTGGGAGGTATGAACACTGAAGCTTTCTTT
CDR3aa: CASSSLGGMNTEAFF

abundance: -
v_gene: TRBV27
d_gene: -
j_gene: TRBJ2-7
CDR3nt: TGTGCCAGCAGTTTCTTTGACACCCCATACGAGCAGTACTTC
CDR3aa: CASSFFDTPYEQYF

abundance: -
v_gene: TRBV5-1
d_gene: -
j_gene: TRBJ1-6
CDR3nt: TGCGCCAGCAGACAGGGTTATAATTCACCCCTCCACTTT
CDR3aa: CASRQGYNSPLHF

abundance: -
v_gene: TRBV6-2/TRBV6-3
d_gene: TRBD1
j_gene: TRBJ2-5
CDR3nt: TGTGCCAGCAGCCTAGGAGTGGGTCAACAGGGGAAATCGGGAGAGACCCAGTACTTC
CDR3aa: CASSLGVGQQGKSGETQYF

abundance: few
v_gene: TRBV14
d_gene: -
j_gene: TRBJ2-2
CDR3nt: TGTGCCAGCAGCCGCGTTTTGGGGGGCGGGGAGCTGTTTTTT
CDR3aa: CASSRVLGGGELFF

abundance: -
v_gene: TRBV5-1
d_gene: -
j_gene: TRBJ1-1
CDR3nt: TGCGCCAGCAGCTGGAATACAGGGACTGAAGCTTTCTTT
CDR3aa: CASSWNTGTEAFF

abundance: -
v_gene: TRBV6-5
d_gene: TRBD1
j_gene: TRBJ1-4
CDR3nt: TGTGCCAGCAGTTACTCTAGGGACAGTGAAAAACTGTTTTTT
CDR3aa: CASSYSRDSEKLFF

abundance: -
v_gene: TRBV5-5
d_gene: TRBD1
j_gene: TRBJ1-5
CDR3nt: TGTGCCAGCAGTCGGGACAGTCCCGGGCGTGGTCAGCCCCAGCATTTT
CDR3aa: CASSRDSPGRGQPQHF

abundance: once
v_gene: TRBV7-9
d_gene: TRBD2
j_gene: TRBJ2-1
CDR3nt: TGTGCCAGCAGCTCACTGCCTAGCGGGGGGGCACCTGAGCAGTTCTTC
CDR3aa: CASSSLPSGGAPEQFF

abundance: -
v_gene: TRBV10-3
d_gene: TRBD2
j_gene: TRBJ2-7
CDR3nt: TGTGCCATCAGTGGAGGATCGGCTAGCGGCTTATACGAGCAGTACTTC
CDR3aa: CAISGGSASGLYEQYF

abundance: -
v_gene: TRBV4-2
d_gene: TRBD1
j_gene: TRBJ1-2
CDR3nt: TGTGCCAGCAGCCAAGATTTAGGGACAGAATATGGCTACACCTTC
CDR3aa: CASSQDLGTEYGYTF

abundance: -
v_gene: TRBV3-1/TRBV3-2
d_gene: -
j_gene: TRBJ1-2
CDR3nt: TGTGCCAGCAGCCAAAGGACAGCTAACTATGGCTACACCTTC
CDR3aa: CASSQRTANYGYTF